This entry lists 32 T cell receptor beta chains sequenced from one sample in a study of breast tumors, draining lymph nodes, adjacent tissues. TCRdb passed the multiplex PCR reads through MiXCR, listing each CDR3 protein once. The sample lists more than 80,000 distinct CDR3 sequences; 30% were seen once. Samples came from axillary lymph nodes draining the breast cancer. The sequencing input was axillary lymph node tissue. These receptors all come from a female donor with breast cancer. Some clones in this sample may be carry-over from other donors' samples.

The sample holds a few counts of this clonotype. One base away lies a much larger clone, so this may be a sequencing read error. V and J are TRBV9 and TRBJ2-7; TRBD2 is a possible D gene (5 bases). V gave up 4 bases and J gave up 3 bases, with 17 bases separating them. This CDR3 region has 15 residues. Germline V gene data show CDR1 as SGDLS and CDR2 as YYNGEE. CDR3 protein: CASSQSETSFYEQYF. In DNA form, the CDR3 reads TGTGCCAGCAGCCAATCCGAAACTAGTTTCTACGAGCAGTACTTC.

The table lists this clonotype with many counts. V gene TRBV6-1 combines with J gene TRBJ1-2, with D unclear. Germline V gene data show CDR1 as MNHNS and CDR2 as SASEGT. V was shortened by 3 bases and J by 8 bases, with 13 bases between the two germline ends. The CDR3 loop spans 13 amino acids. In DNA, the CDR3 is TGTGCCAGCAGTGATTGGAGGGAGGAGGGCTACACCTTC. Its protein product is CASSDWREEGYTF.

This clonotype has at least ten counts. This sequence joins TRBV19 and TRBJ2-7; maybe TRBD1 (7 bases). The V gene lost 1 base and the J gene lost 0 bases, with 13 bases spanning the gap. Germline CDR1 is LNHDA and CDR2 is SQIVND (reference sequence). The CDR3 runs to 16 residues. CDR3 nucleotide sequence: TGTGCCAGTAGTATAGGAGGAGGGGGCAGCTCCTACGAGCAGTACTTC. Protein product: CASSIGGGGSSYEQYF.

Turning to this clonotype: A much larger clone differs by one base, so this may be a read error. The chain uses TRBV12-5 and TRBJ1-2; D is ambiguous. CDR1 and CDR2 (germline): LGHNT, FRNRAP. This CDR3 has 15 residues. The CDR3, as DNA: TGTGCTAGTGGTGTCCGACGGCTAGCTAACTATGGCTACGCCTTC. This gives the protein CASGVRRLANYGYAF.

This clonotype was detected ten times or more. Here the CDR3 reads CASTRSSGRIHEQYF. The CDR3 DNA is TGTGCCAGCACCAGATCGAGCGGGAGGATCCACGAGCAGTACTTC. The rearrangement links TRBV28 to TRBJ2-7; TRBD2 agrees at 9 bases. Germline CDR1 MDHEN, CDR2 SYDVKM. The CDR3 runs to 15 residues. Unmatched junction bases numbered 12, after V lost 7 bases and J lost 5 bases.

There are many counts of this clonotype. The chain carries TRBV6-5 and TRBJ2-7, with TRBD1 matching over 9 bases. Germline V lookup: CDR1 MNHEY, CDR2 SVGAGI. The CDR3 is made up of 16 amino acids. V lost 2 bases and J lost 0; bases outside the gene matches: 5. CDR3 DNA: TGTGCCAGCAGTTACCGAGTGACAGGGGGCTCCTACGAGCAGTACTTC. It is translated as CASSYRVTGGSYEQYF.

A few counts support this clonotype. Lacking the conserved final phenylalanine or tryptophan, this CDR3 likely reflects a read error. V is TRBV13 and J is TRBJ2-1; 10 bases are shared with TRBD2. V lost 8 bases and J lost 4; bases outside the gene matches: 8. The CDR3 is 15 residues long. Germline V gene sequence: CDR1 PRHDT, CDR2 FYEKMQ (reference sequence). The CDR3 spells CASGLSGRLYNEQFY. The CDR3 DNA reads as TGTGCCAGCGGACTTAGCGGGAGGCTATACAATGAGCAGTTCTAC.

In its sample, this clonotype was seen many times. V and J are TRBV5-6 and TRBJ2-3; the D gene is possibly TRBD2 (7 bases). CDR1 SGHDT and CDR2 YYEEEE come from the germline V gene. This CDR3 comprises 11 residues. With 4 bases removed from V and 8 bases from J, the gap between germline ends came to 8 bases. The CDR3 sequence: CASSRGGTQYF. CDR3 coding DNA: TGTGCCAGCAGCAGGGGGGGTACGCAGTATTTT.

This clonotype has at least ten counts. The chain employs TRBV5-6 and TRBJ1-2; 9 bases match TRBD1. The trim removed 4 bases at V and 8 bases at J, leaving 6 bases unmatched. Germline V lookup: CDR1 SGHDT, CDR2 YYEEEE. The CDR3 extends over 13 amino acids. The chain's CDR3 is CASSLRTGEGYTF. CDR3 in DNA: TGTGCCAGCAGCCTCCGGACAGGGGAGGGCTACACCTTC.

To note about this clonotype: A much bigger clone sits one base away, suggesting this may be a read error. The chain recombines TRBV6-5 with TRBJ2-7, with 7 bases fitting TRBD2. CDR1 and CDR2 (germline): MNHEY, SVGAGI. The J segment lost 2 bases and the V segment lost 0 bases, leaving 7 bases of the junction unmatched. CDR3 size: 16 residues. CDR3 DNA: TGTGCCAGCAGTTACTCGAGGGAGGGAATGCCCTACGAGCAGTACTTC. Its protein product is CASSYSREGMPYEQYF.

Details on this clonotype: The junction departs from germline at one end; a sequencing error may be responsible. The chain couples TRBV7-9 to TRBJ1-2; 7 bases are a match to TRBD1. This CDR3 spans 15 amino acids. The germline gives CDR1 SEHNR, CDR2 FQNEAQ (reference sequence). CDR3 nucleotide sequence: TGTGCCAGCAGCGCTACAGGGGAGGAGCACTATGGCTACCCCTTC. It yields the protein CASSATGEEHYGYPF.

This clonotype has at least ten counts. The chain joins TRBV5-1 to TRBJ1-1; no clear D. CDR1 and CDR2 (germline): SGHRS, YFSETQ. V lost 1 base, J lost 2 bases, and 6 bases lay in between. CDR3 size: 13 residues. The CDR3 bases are TGCGCCAGCAGCTTGTTGCGAAACACTGAAGCTTTCTTT. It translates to CASSLLRNTEAFF.

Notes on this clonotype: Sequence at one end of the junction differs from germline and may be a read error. The CDR3 coding sequence is TGTGCCAGCAGCTTAGGCAGGACTAGCGAAAATGCAGATCCGCAGTATTTT. Translation gives CASSLGRTSENADPQYF. The chain links TRBV7-9 to TRBJ2-3, with 9 nucleotides matching TRBD2. The germline gives CDR1 SEHNR, CDR2 FQNEAQ (reference sequence). The length of the CDR3 is 17 residues.

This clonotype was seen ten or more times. The CDR3 is CASSRQESTDTQYF. DNA of the CDR3: TGCGCCAGCAGCCGTCAGGAGAGCACAGATACGCAGTATTTT. This sequence joins TRBV5-1 and TRBJ2-3; D gene unclear. Germline V gene lookup returns CDR1 SGHRS and CDR2 YFSETQ. The CDR3 consists of 14 residues. Trimming cost V 4 bases and J 0 bases, with 9 bases left between them. The variable domain in full, completed from reference TRBV5-1 and TRBJ2-3, reads KAGVTQTPRYLIKTRGQQVTLSCSPISGHRSVSWYQQTPGQGLQFLFEYFSETQRNKGNFPGRFSGRQFSNSRSEMNVSTLELGDSALYLCASSRQESTDTQYFGPGTRLTVL.

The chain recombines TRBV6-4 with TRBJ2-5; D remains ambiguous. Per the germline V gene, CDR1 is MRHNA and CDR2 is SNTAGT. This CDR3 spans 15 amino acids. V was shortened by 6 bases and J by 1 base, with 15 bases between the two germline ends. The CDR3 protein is CASSGRRSFQETQYF. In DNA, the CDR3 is TGTGCCAGCAGCGGACGGCGATCGTTCCAAGAGACCCAGTACTTC.

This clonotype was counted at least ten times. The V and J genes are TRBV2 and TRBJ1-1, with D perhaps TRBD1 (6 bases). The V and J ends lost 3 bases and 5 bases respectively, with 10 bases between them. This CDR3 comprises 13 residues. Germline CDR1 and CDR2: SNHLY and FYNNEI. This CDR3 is CASSDWGRTEAFF. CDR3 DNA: TGTGCCAGCAGTGATTGGGGGCGGACTGAAGCTTTCTTT.

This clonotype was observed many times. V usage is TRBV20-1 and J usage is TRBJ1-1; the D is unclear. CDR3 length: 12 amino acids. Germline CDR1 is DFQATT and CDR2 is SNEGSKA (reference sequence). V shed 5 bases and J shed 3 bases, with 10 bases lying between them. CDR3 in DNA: TGCAGTGCTGAGCCTCGGGACACTGAAGCTTTCTTT. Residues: CSAEPRDTEAFF.

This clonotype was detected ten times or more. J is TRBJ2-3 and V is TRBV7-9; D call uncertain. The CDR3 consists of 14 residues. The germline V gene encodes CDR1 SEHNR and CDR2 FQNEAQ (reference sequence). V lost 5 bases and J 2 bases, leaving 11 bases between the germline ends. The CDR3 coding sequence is TGTGCCAGCAGCCCCCCGTACGTCACAGATACGCAGTATTTT. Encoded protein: CASSPPYVTDTQYF.

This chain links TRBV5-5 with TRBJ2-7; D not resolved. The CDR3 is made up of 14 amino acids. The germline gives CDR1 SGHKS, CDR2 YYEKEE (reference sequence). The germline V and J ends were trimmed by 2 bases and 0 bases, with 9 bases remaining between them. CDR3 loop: CASSLNGSSYEQYF. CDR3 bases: TGTGCCAGCAGCTTAAACGGGTCCTCCTACGAGCAGTACTTC.

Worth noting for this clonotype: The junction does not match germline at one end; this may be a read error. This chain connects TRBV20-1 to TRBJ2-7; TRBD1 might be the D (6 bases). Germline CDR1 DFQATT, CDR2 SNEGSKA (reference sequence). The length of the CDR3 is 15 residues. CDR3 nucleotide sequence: TGCAGCGCTAGAGTGGCAGGGGCGGGCACCTACGAGCAGCACTTC. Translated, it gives CSARVAGAGTYEQHF.

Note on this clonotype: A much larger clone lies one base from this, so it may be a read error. For the CDR3, the DNA is TGCAGTGCTAGAGGCCCGGGGAGGGGGGAGACCCAGTACTTC. Protein: CSARGPGRGETQYF. The chain combines TRBV20-1 with TRBJ2-5; perhaps TRBD2 as D (7 bases). This CDR3 has 14 amino acids. The germline V gene encodes CDR1 DFQATT and CDR2 SNEGSKA (reference sequence). Deletions cut 1 base from V and 5 bases from J, with 14 bases between.

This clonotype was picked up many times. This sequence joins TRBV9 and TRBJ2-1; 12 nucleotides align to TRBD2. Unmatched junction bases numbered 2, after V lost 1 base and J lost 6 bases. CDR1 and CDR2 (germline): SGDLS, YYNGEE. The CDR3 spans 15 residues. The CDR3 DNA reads TGTGCCAGCAGCGTACTAGCGGGAGGGCCCAATGAGCAGTTCTTC. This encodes CASSVLAGGPNEQFF.

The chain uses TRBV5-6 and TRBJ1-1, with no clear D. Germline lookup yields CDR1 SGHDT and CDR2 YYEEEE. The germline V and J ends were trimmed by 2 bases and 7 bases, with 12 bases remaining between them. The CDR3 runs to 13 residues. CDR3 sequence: CASSLIPPDEAFF. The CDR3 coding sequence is TGTGCCAGCAGCTTAATTCCTCCGGATGAAGCTTTCTTT.

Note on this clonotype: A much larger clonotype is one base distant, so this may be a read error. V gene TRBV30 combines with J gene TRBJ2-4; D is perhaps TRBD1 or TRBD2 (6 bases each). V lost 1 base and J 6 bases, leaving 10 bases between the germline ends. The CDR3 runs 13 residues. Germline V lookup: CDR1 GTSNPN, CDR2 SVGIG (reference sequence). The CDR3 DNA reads TGTGCCTGGAGTGCTTCGGGGGCAAACATTCAGTACTTC. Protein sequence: CAWSASGANIQYF.

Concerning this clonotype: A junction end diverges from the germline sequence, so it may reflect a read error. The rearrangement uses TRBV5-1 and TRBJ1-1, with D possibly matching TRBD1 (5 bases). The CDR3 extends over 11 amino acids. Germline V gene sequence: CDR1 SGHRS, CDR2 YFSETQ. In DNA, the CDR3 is TGCGCCAGCCGCTTTGACAGTGAAGCTTTCTTT. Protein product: CASRFDSEAFF. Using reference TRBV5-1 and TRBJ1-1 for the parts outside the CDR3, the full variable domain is KAGVTQTPRYLIKTRGQQVTLSCSPISGHRSVSWYQQTPGQGLQFLFEYFSETQRNKGNFPGRFSGRQFSNSRSEMNVSTLELGDSALYLCASRFDSEAFFGQGTRLTVV.

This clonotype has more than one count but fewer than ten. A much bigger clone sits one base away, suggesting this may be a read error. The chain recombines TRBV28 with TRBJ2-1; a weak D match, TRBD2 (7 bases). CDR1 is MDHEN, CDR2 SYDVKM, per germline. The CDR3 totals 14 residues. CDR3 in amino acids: CAAIQGGIHNGQFF. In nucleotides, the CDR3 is TGTGCCGCCATACAGGGAGGGATACACAATGGGCAGTTCTTC.

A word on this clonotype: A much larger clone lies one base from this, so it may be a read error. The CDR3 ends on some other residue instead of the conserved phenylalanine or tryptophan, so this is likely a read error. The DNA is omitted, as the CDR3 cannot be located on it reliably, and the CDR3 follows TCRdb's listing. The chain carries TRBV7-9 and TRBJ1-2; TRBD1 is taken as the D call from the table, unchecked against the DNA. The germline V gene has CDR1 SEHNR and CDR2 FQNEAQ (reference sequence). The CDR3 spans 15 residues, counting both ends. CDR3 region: CASSFYRNLNYGYPL.

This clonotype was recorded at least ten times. The CDR3 coding sequence is TGTGCCACCAGCAGAGCTACAGGCGAGCAGTACTTC. Residues: CATSRATGEQYF. V gene TRBV15 combines with J gene TRBJ2-7, with D possibly being TRBD1 (5 bases). Germline loops: CDR1 LNHNV, CDR2 YYDKDF (reference sequence). Trimming cost V 1 base and J 6 bases, with 7 bases left between them. CDR3 length equals 12 residues.

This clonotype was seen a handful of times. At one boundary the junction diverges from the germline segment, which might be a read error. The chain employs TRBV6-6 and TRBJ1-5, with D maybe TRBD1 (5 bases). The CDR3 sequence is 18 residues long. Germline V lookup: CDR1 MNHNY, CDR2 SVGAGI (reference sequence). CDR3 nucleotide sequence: TGTGCCAGCAGTCACTCGATCTCAGGGAGCTATAGCAATCAGCCCCAGCATTTT. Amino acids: CASSHSISGSYSNQPQHF.

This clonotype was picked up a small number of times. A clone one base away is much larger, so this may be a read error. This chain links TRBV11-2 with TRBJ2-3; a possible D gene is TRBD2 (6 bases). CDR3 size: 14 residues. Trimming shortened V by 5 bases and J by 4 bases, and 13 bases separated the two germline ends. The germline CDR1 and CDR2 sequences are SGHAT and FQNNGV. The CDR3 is CASSGRLRADTQYF. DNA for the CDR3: TGTGCCAGCAGCGGGAGGCTGCGCGCAGATACGCAGTATTTT.

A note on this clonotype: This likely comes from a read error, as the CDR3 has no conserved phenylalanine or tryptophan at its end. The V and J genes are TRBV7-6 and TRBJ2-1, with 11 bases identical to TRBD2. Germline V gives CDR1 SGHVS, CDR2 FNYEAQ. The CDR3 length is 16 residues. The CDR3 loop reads CANSERLAGIDDEQFL. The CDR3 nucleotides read TGTGCCAACAGCGAGAGACTAGCGGGAATTGACGATGAGCAGTTCCTC.

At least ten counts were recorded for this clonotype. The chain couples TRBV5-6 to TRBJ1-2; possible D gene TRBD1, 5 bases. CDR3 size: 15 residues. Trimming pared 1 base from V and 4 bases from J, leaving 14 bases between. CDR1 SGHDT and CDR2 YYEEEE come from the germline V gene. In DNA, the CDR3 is TGTGCCAGCAGCTTGCGGAGGGGCGCGTTCTATGGCTACACCTTC. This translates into CASSLRRGAFYGYTF.